The 2 T cell receptor beta chains listed next were all sequenced from one sample in a study of cytomegalovirus exposure and HLA in healthy donors. PCR amplification relied on 60 Vbeta primers (plus 13 Jbeta primers). TCRdb keeps only in-frame clones here, not all; method: immunoSEQ multiplex PCR. The sample lists about 84,000 clones; about 87% were seen once. The sample comprised PBMCs. Receptors were obtained from a young man in good health and CMV-seronegative.

The V and J genes are TRBV20-1 and TRBJ2-3; D not certain. Trimming shortened V by 5 bases and J by 2 bases, and 5 bases separated the two germline ends. Germline-derived CDR1 and CDR2 are DFQATT and SNEGSKA (reference sequence). The CDR3 length is 11 residues. CDR3 bases: TGCAGTGCTGCTATCACAGATACGCAGTATTTT. Amino acids: CSAAITDTQYF.

The chain links TRBV28 to TRBJ1-6; D may be TRBD1 (5 bases). CDR1 MDHEN and CDR2 SYDVKM come from the germline V gene. This CDR3 region has 14 residues. V lost 3 bases and J 9 bases, leaving 12 bases between the germline ends. DNA of the CDR3: TGTGCCAGCAGTTTTAGGAGGGGCTTTTCACCCCTCCACTTT. Amino acid sequence: CASSFRRGFSPLHF. The whole variable domain, remainder taken from reference TRBV28 and TRBJ1-6, is DVKVTQSSRYLVKRTGEKVFLECVQDMDHENMFWYRQDPGLGLRLIYFSYDVKMKEKGDIPEGYSVSREKKERFSLILESASTNQTSMYLCASSFRRGFSPLHFGNGTRLTVT.